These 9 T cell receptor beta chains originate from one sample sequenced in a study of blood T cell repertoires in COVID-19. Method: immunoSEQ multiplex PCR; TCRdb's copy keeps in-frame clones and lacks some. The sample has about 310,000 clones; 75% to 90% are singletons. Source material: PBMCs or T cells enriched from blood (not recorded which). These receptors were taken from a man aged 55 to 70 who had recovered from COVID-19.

Here the CDR3 DNA reads TGTGCCAGCTCACGCAATACAGGGGTAGAGACCCAGTACTTC. Amino acid sequence: CASSRNTGVETQYF. V is TRBV18 and J is TRBJ2-5; 7 nucleotides match TRBD1. CDR1 is KGHSH, CDR2 LQKENI, per germline. This CDR3 has 14 amino acids. V gave up 4 bases and J gave up 4 bases; unmatched junction bases: 6.

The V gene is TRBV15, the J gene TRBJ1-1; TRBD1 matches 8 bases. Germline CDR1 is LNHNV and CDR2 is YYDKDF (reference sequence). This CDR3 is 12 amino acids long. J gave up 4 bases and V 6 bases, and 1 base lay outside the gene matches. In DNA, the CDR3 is TGTGCCACCAGTGGACAGGGCACTGAAGCTTTCTTT. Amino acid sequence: CATSGQGTEAFF.

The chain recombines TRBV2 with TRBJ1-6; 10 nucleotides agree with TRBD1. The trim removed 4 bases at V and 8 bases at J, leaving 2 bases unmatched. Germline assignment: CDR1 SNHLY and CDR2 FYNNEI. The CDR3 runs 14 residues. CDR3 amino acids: CASSGQGADSPLHF. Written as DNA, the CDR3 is TGTGCCAGCAGTGGACAGGGGGCGGATTCACCCCTCCACTTT.

The CDR3 DNA is TGTGCCAGCAGCTTAGAGACAGATTTCTCCTACAATGAGCAGTTCTTC. Amino acids: CASSLETDFSYNEQFF. This chain uses TRBV7-6 with TRBJ2-1, with TRBD1 as a possible D gene (5 bases). The CDR3 sequence is 16 residues long. Deletions cut 1 base from V and 0 bases from J, with 10 bases between. Looked up from germline, CDR1 is SGHVS and CDR2 is FNYEAQ.

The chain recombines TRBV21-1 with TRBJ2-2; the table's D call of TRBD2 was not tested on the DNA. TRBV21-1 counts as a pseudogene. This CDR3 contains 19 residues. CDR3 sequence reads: CASSKVVSGSSGWTGELFF. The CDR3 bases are TGTGCCAGCAGCAAAGTTGTTAGCGGGAGCTCCGGTTGGACCGGGGAGCTGTTTTTT.

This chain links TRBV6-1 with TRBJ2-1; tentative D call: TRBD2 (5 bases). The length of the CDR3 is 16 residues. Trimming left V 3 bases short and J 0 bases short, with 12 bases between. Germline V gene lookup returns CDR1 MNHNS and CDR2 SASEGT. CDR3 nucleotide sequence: TGTGCCAGCAGTGATACTACTGGGAGCTCCTACAATGAGCAGTTCTTC. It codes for CASSDTTGSSYNEQFF.

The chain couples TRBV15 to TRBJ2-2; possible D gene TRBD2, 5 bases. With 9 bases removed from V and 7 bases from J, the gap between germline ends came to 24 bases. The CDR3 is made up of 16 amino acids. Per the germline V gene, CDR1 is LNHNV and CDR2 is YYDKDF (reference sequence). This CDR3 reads CATSTPDRGFIGELFF. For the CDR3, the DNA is TGTGCCACTAGTACTCCGGACCGGGGTTTTATCGGGGAGCTGTTTTTT.

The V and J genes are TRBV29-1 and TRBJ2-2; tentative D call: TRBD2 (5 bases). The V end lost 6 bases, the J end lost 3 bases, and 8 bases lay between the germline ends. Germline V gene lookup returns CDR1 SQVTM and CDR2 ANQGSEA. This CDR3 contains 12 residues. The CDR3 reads CSVRDYTGELFF. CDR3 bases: TGCAGCGTACGGGATTACACCGGGGAGCTGTTTTTT.

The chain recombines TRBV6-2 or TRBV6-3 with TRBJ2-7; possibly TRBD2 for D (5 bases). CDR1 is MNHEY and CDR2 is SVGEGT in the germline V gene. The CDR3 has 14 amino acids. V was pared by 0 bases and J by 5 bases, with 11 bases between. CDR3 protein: CASSYSGSPHEQYF. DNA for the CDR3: TGTGCCAGCAGTTACTCTGGGAGTCCCCACGAGCAGTACTTC.